This T cell receptor (beta chain) was observed in a study of cytomegalovirus exposure and HLA in healthy donors. Study as a whole: A later analysis reported the 120 validation repertoires used the same platform as the roughly 700 first-cohort repertoires. Study-wide results and limits: Clusters of TCRs from the first cohort tended to co-occur in the roughly 120 validation repertoires (as a later analysis found). Rarity held for most TCR sequences, but there were some public TCRs that occurred in many donors.

The CDR3 consists of 15 residues. The germline V gene has CDR1 LNHNV and CDR2 YYDKDF (reference sequence). The trim removed 4 bases at V and 6 bases at J, leaving 6 bases unmatched. The study drew the donors from its approximately 120-subject validation cohort, separate from the approximately 700-subject first cohort. Remarks on this clone: Its antigen is still unknown.

Sequencing was performed with immunoSEQ multiplex PCR; in TCRdb, only in-frame clones are kept and a portion is missing. The sample yields 200,000 to 250,000 clones, over 80% seen once. The receptor was derived from a woman in her thirties in good health and CMV-seropositive. Sequenced: PBMCs. The J gene is TRBJ1-4, the V gene TRBV15, with 9 bases identical to TRBD1. The chain's CDR3 is CATSIRDRADEKLFF. The CDR3 DNA reads as TGTGCCACCAGCATCAGGGACAGGGCGGATGAAAAACTGTTTTTT.